This passage covers 16 T cell receptor beta chains from one sample sequenced in a study of neoadjuvant nivolumab and ipilimumab in lung cancer. TCRdb keeps only in-frame clones here, not all; method: immunoSEQ multiplex PCR. The sample contains about 38,000 clones, nearly 90% of which appear only once. Sequencing was performed on peripheral blood, taken before neoadjuvant nivolumab, alone or with ipilimumab. The receptors here all came from an adult with non-small cell lung cancer.

The rearrangement uses TRBV2 and TRBJ1-4; 12 bases map to TRBD1. The CDR3 is made up of 14 amino acids. Germline CDR1 SNHLY, CDR2 FYNNEI. V gave up 6 bases and J gave up 5 bases; unmatched junction bases: 1. The chain's CDR3 is CASRGTGGNEKLFF. CDR3 sequence (DNA): TGTGCCAGCAGAGGGACAGGGGGCAATGAAAAACTGTTTTTT.

The gene calls are TRBV4-3 and TRBJ2-1, with TRBD2 matching over 10 bases. The CDR3 is 16 residues long. V lost 0 bases, J lost 7 bases, and 6 bases stayed unmatched. Germline CDR1 is LGHNA and CDR2 is YSLEER. CDR3 in DNA: TGCGCCAGCAGCCAAGAGCTAGCGGGAGAAGGGAATGAGCAGTTCTTC. It is translated as CASSQELAGEGNEQFF.

J is TRBJ2-3 and V is TRBV5-4; TRBD1 agrees at 9 bases. The germline gives CDR1 SGHNT, CDR2 YYREEE (reference sequence). V dropped 4 bases and J dropped 6; count of bases not matched to a gene: 9. The CDR3 has 15 residues. The CDR3 bases are TGTGCCAGCAGCGACCGGACAGGGGAGATGGATACGCAGTATTTT. Translation gives CASSDRTGEMDTQYF.

CDR3 sequence: CASSYRAGGGRYEQYF. Here the CDR3 DNA reads TGTGCCAGCAGTTACCGGGCGGGAGGCGGGCGCTACGAGCAGTACTTC. This chain uses TRBV6-6 with TRBJ2-7; 8 bases map to TRBD2. After removal of 2 bases from V and 3 bases from J, the junction contained 9 bases not matched to a gene. The germline gives CDR1 MNHNY, CDR2 SVGAGI (reference sequence). This CDR3 contains 16 residues.

This clone was counted once. The chain couples TRBV5-1 to TRBJ2-7; D is perhaps TRBD1 (5 bases). This CDR3 has 14 amino acids. Germline CDR1 and CDR2: SGHRS and YFSETQ. Trimming shortened V by 0 bases and J by 3 bases, and 10 bases separated the two germline ends. CDR3: CASSLAVRDYEQYF. As DNA, the CDR3 is TGCGCCAGCAGCTTGGCAGTCAGGGACTACGAGCAGTACTTC.

V gene TRBV19 combines with J gene TRBJ1-2; the D gene is possibly TRBD1 (5 bases). Germline CDR1 reads LNHDA; CDR2 reads SQIVND (reference sequence). The CDR3 has 13 amino acids. Trimming removed 4 bases at V and 4 bases at J, with 10 bases between. In nucleotides, the CDR3 is TGTGCCAGTAGTACGACAGTCTCCTATGGCTACACCTTC. Translated: CASSTTVSYGYTF.

Remarks on this clone: One junction end does not reproduce the germline sequence, and a read error may be involved. The genes are TRBV28 and TRBJ2-7; weak D call: TRBD1 (5 bases). Germline lookup yields CDR1 MDHEN and CDR2 SYDVKM. The CDR3 has 13 residues. CDR3 protein: CASSSVQEYHPPF. In DNA form, the CDR3 reads TGTGCCAGCAGTTCCGTACAGGAATACCACCCCCCCTTC.

The chain couples TRBV18 to TRBJ2-3, with D perhaps being TRBD1 or TRBD2 (5 bases each). The CDR3 contains 15 residues. Between the trimmed V and J ends, which lost 1 base and 0 bases, there was a span of 8 bases. Looked up from germline, CDR1 is KGHSH and CDR2 is LQKENI. CDR3 sequence: CASSPRGASTDTQYF. The CDR3 nucleotides are TGTGCCAGCTCACCACGAGGGGCTAGCACAGATACGCAGTATTTT.

The chain joins TRBV5-1 to TRBJ2-1; D is undetermined. There are 18 residues in the CDR3. V dropped 0 bases and J dropped 5 bases, with 21 bases sitting between them. CDR1 is SGHRS, CDR2 YFSETQ, per germline. The CDR3 is CASSLARSPPLPNNEQFF. The CDR3 DNA is TGCGCCAGCAGCTTGGCCCGATCCCCACCCTTACCAAACAATGAGCAGTTCTTC.

The chain employs TRBV11-2 and TRBJ1-1, with D perhaps matching TRBD1 (5 bases). The CDR3 is 12 residues long. CDR1 and CDR2 (germline): SGHAT, FQNNGV. V was pared by 5 bases and J by 10 bases, with 14 bases between. The CDR3 DNA follows: TGTGCCAGCAGCCAATTCACAGGTGGAGCTTTCTTT. Translation: CASSQFTGGAFF.

The table lists this clone with a count of one. The chain is built from TRBV7-9 and TRBJ1-5; no definite D call. The V and J ends lost 1 base and 6 bases respectively, with 4 bases between them. The CDR3 covers 12 residues. Germline-derived CDR1 and CDR2 are SEHNR and FQNEAQ (reference sequence). CDR3 region: CASSLEPQPQHF. The CDR3 DNA sequence: TGTGCCAGCAGCTTAGAGCCTCAGCCCCAGCATTTT. The full variable domain, rest sourced from reference TRBV7-9 and TRBJ1-5, is DTGVSQNPRHKITKRGQNVTFRCDPISEHNRLYWYRQTLGQGPEFLTYFQNEAQLEKSRLLSDRFSAERPKGSFSTLEIQRTEQGDSAMYLCASSLEPQPQHFGDGTRLSIL.

This CDR3 reads CASVRDRGPEQFF. Written as DNA, the CDR3 is TGTGCTAGTGTCCGGGACAGGGGGCCTGAGCAGTTCTTC. The rearrangement links TRBV12-5 to TRBJ2-1, with 12 bases aligning to TRBD1. Germline V gene lookup returns CDR1 LGHNT and CDR2 FRNRAP. The CDR3 is made up of 13 amino acids. V shed 7 bases, J shed 9 bases, and the junction held 4 bases outside the gene matches. The variable domain in full, with the rest retrieved from reference TRBV12-5 and TRBJ2-1, is DARVTQTPRHKVTEMGQEVTMRCQPILGHNTVFWYRQTMMQGLELLAYFRNRAPLDDSGMPKDRFSAEMPDATLATLKIQPSEPRDSAVYFCASVRDRGPEQFFGPGTRLTVL.

The chain recombines TRBV9 with TRBJ2-1, with 10 bases matching TRBD1. CDR1 is SGDLS, CDR2 YYNGEE, per germline. Germline trimming cut 6 bases from V and 8 bases from J; bases unmatched to any gene: 14. The CDR3 loop spans 16 amino acids. The CDR3 region is CASTGDGDRGWDEQFF. The CDR3, as DNA: TGTGCCAGCACAGGAGACGGGGACAGGGGATGGGATGAGCAGTTCTTC. Full variable domain (rest looked up from reference TRBV9 and TRBJ2-1): DSGVTQTPKHLITATGQRVTLRCSPRSGDLSVYWYQQSLDQGLQFLIQYYNGEERAKGNILERFSAQQFPDLHSELNLSSLELGDSALYFCASTGDGDRGWDEQFFGPGTRLTVL.

The chain employs TRBV29-1 and TRBJ1-1; tentative D call: TRBD1 (6 bases). The CDR3 contains 13 residues. CDR1 is SQVTM, CDR2 ANQGSEA, per germline. The germline V and J ends were trimmed by 4 bases and 2 bases, with 11 bases remaining between them. The CDR3 protein is CSVAVQGNTEAFF. The CDR3 DNA reads TGCAGCGTTGCCGTACAGGGAAACACTGAAGCTTTCTTT.

The chain carries TRBV7-2 and TRBJ2-2, with 8 positions matching TRBD2. V trimming: 3 bases; J trimming: 1 base; junction bases outside the gene matches: 10. The CDR3 extends over 18 amino acids. Looked up from germline, CDR1 is SGHTA and CDR2 is FQGNSA. The CDR3 loop is CASSFDVTSGGNTGELFF. The CDR3 DNA is TGTGCCAGCAGCTTTGACGTAACTAGCGGAGGGAACACCGGGGAGCTGTTTTTT.

V usage is TRBV11-2 and J usage is TRBJ2-7; 7 bases fit TRBD1. The CDR3 sequence is 13 residues long. Germline V CDR1 and CDR2: SGHAT, FQNNGV. Trimming took 5 bases from V and 2 from J; bases not matched to a gene: 3. The CDR3 sequence is CASSRDRTYEQYF. The CDR3 DNA is TGTGCCAGCAGCCGGGACAGAACCTACGAGCAGTACTTC.